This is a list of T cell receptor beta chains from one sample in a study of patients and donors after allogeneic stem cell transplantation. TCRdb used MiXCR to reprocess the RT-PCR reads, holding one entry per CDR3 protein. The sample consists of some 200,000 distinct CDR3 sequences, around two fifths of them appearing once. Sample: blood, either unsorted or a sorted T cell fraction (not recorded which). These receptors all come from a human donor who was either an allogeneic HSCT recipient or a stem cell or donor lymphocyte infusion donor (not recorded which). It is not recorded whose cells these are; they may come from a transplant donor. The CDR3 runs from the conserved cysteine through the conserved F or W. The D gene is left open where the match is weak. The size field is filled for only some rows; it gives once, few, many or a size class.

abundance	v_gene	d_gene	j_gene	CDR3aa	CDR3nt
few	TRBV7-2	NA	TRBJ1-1	CASSSSIFEAFF	TGTGCCAGCAGCAGCAGCATTTTTGAAGCTTTCTTT
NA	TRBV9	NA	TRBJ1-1	CASSPHNRLNTEAFF	TGTGCCAGCAGCCCCCATAACAGGCTGAACACTGAAGCTTTCTTT
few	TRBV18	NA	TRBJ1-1	CASSPIRGNTEAFF	TGTGCCAGCTCACCAATTAGGGGGAACACTGAAGCTTTCTTT
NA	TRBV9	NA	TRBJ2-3	CASSHSSRESTDTQYF	TGTGCCAGCAGCCACTCAAGCCGGGAGAGCACAGATACGCAGTATTTT
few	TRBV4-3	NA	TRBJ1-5	CASSQDTVYSNQPQHF	TGCGCCAGCAGCCAAGACACGGTTTATAGCAATCAGCCCCAGCATTTT
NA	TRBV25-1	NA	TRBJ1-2	CASSGLAYGYTF	TGTGCCAGCAGTGGCCTCGCCTATGGCTACACCTTC
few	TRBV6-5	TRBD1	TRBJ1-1	CASSSGTGMNTEAFF	TGTGCCAGCAGTTCCGGGACAGGGATGAACACTGAAGCTTTCTTT
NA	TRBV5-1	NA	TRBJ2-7	CASSFGRTPYEQYF	TGCGCCAGCAGCTTCGGAAGGACCCCCTACGAGCAGTACTTC
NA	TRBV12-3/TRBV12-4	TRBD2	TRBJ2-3	CASSFTSGSGTDTQYF	TGTGCCAGCAGTTTTACTAGCGGGAGTGGAACAGATACGCAGTATTTT
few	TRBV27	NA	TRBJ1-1	CASRTPRNTEAFF	TGTGCCAGCAGGACCCCGAGGAACACTGAAGCTTTCTTT
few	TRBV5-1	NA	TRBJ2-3	CASSRGPGLELSDTQYF	TGCGCCAGCAGCAGGGGGCCGGGACTAGAGTTATCGGATACGCAGTATTTT
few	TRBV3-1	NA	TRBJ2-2	CASSQDGRHGELFF	TGTGCCAGCAGCCAAGACGGGCGACACGGGGAGCTGTTTTTT
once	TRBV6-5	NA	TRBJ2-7	CASSYSGHEQYF	TGTGCCAGCAGTTACTCAGGGCACGAGCAGTACTTC
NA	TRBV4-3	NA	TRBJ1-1	CASSQDTGATEAFF	TGCGCCAGCAGCCAAGATACCGGGGCCACTGAAGCTTTCTTT
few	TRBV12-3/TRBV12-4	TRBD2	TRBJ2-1	CASSVAGLYNEQFF	TGTGCCAGCAGTGTAGCGGGATTGTACAATGAGCAGTTCTTC
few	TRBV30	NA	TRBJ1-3	CAWSVSGNTIYF	TGTGCCTGGAGTGTAAGTGGAAACACCATATATTTT
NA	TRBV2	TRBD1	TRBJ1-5	CASSRTGTGNQPQHF	TGTGCCAGCAGTCGGACAGGGACGGGCAATCAGCCCCAGCATTTT
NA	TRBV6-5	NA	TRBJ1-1	CASSYGRNTEAFF	TGTGCCAGCAGTTACGGGCGGAACACTGAAGCTTTCTTT
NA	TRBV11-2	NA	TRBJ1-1	CASSLNKGHTEAFF	TGTGCCAGCAGCTTGAATAAGGGTCACACTGAAGCTTTCTTT
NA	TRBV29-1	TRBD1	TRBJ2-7	CSAADRLLGYEQYF	TGCAGCGCCGCGGACAGGCTACTAGGCTACGAGCAGTACTTC
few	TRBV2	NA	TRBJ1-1	CASSDELATEAFF	TGTGCCAGCAGTGATGAACTGGCCACTGAAGCTTTCTTT
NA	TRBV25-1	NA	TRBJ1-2	CASSSVDGYTF	TGTGCCAGCAGTTCGGTGGATGGCTACACCTTC
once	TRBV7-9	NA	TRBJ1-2	CASSLETAYGYTF	TGTGCCAGCAGCTTGGAAACGGCCTATGGCTACACCTTC
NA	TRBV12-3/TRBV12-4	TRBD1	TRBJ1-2	CASSRTGLAYGYTF	TGTGCCAGCAGCCGGACAGGGTTGGCCTATGGCTACACCTTC
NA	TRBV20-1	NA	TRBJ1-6	CSGENSSGGTSLHF	TGCAGTGGAGAGAACTCATCGGGGGGGACATCCCTCCACTTT
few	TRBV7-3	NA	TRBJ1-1	CASSLSRNTEAFF	TGTGCCAGCAGCTTATCTCGGAACACTGAAGCTTTCTTT
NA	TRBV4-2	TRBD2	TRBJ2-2	CASSQEASGRIIGELFF	TGTGCCAGCAGCCAAGAAGCTAGCGGGAGGATCATCGGGGAGCTGTTTTTT
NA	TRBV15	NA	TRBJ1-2	CATSVGTANNYGYTF	TGTGCCACCAGCGTTGGGACGGCGAATAATTATGGCTACACCTTC
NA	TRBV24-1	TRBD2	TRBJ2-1	CATSDSSGIYNEQFF	TGTGCCACCAGTGATTCTAGCGGGATCTACAATGAGCAGTTCTTC
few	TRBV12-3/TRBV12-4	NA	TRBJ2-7	CASRQSPADEQYF	TGTGCCAGCAGACAGTCCCCAGCCGACGAGCAGTACTTC
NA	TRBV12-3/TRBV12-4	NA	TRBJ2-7	CASSLALGDRQVGEQYF	TGTGCCAGCAGTTTAGCGCTGGGAGACAGGCAAGTGGGCGAGCAGTACTTC
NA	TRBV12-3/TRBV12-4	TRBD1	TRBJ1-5	CASSPYPGQGAGQPQHF	TGTGCCAGCAGTCCTTACCCGGGACAGGGGGCGGGCCAGCCCCAGCATTTT
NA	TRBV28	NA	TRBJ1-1	CASSSEQGQNTEAFF	TGTGCCAGCAGTTCCGAGCAGGGGCAGAACACTGAAGCTTTCTTT
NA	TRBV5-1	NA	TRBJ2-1	CASSPPYGTRNEQFF	TGCGCCAGCAGCCCCCCCTATGGCACTCGCAATGAGCAGTTCTTC
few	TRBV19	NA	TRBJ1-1	CASSGTSAGTEAFF	TGTGCCAGTAGTGGAACGTCAGCGGGGACTGAAGCTTTCTTT
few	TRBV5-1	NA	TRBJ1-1	CASSLDGAQNTEAFF	TGCGCCAGCAGCTTGGACGGGGCCCAGAACACTGAAGCTTTCTTT
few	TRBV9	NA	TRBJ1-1	CASSVGTGTEAFF	TGTGCCAGCAGCGTAGGGACCGGGACTGAAGCTTTCTTT
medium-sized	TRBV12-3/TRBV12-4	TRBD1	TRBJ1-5	CATDRDRGDQPQHF	TGTGCCACCGACCGGGACAGGGGCGATCAGCCCCAGCATTTT
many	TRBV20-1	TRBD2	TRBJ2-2	CSAEGPGLAGVNTGELFF	TGCAGTGCCGAAGGGCCGGGACTAGCGGGAGTTAACACCGGGGAGCTGTTTTTT
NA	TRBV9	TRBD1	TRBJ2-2	CASSPSTGDGTGELFF	TGTGCCAGCAGCCCGTCGACAGGGGATGGCACCGGGGAGCTGTTTTTT
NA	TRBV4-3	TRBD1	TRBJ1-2	CASSQGTGVYGYTF	TGCGCCAGCAGCCAAGGGACAGGGGTTTATGGCTACACCTTC
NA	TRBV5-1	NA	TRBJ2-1	CASTITGEEFF	TGCGCCAGCACAATTACAGGGGAGGAGTTCTTC
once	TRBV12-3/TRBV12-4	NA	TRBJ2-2	CASSWNGELFF	TGTGCCAGCAGCTGGAACGGGGAGCTGTTTTTT
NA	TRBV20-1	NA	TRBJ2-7	CSATDYSNEQYF	TGCAGTGCTACGGACTACTCCAACGAGCAGTACTTC
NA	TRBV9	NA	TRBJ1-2	CASSEGKGVYGTYGYTF	TGTGCCAGCAGCGAGGGGAAAGGGGTCTACGGAACCTACGGCTACACCTTC